This T cell receptor beta chain was recovered during a study of blood T cell repertoires in COVID-19. Original analysis: Cell counts per sample came from amplifying reference gene primers. The method was immunoSEQ multiplex PCR; TCRdb's version includes in-frame clones alone and lacks a portion of them. V and J calls plus clone size are reproduced from that table; the DNA served to infer D and trimming. The sample lists approximately 300,000 clones, roughly 90% occurring once. The table lists this clone with a count of one. Germline-derived CDR1 and CDR2 are LNHDA and SQIVND (reference sequence). Trimming stripped 2 bases from V and 7 bases from J, with 8 bases between. CDR3 length: 12 residues. Recruited during active infection, patients (from Seattle) were subsequently followed longitudinally.

Specimen: peripheral blood. The chain carries TRBV19 and TRBJ1-1; D is uncertain. The clonotype was recovered from a woman aged 40 to 50 with COVID-19, enrolled during active disease. CDR3 region: CASSILAGEAFF. The CDR3 bases are TGTGCCAGTAGTATACTCGCAGGTGAAGCTTTCTTT.